The present T cell receptor (beta chain) was sequenced within a study of T cell responses to AZD1222 COVID-19 vaccine. The protocol was immunoSEQ multiplex PCR, while the TCRdb copy is restricted to in-frame clones and leaves out a portion. The sample records about 120,000 clones, around 85% being singletons. For this clone: Its cognate antigen is unknown.

Study-wide results and limits: Compared with day 0, the breadth and depth of the Spike-specific TCR repertoire rose significantly after two doses of AZD1222. Repertoire sampling was restricted to post-peak T cell response timepoints. The study reported that nearly half of spike-specific TCRs target unmutated variant regions. Regions 160-218 and 743-854 held dominance among vaccine-associated CD4 TCRs, which spanned spike.

Germline CDR1 reads LNHDA; CDR2 reads SQIVND (reference sequence). The CDR3 is 16 residues long. J gave up 0 bases and V 7 bases, and 9 bases lay outside the gene matches. The receptor's source is an adult in good health. This chain joins TRBV19 and TRBJ1-2, with 9 bases fitting TRBD1. Source: peripheral blood, taken on day 0 of MenACWY control vaccination. The CDR3, as DNA: TGTGCCAGTACCGGAGAGGGACAGGGCGCTAACTATGGCTACACCTTC. Translated: CASTGEGQGANYGYTF. The full variable domain, rest sourced from reference TRBV19 and TRBJ1-2, is DGGITQSPKYLFRKEGQNVTLSCEQNLNHDAMYWYRQDPGQGLRLIYYSQIVNDFQKGDIAEGYSVSREKKESFPLTVTSAQKNPTAFYLCASTGEGQGANYGYTFGSGTRLTVV.